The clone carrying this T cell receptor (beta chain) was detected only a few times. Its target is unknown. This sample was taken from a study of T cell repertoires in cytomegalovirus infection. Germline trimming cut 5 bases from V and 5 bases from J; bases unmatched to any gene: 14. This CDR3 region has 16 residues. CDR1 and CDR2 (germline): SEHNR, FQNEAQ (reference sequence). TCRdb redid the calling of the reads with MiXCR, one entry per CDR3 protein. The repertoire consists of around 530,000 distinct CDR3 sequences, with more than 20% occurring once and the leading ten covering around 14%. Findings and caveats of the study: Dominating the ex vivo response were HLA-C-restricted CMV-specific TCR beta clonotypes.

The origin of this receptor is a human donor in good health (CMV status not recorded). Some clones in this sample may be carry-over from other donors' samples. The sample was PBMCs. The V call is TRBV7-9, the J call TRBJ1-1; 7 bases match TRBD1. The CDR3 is CASSRAGDSQRTEAFF. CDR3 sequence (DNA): TGTGCCAGCAGCCGCGCCGGGGACAGCCAGAGGACTGAAGCTTTCTTT.